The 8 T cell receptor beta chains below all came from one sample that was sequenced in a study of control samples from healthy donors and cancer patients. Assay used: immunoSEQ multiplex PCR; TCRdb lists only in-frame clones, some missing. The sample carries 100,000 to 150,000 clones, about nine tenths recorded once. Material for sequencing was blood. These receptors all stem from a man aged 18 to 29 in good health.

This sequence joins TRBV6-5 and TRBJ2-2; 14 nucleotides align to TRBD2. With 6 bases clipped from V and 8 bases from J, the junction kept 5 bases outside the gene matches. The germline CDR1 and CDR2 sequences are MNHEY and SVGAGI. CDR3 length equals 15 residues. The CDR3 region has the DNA TGTGCCAGCAGCTACGGGACTAGCGGGGGAGGGGAGCTGTTTTTT. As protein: CASSYGTSGGGELFF.

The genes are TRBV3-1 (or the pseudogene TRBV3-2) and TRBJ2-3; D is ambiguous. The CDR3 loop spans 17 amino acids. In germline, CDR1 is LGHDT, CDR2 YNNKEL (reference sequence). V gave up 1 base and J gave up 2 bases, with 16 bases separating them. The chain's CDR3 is CASSQGRGVSFTDTQYF. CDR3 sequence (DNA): TGTGCCAGCAGCCAAGGTCGTGGCGTCTCCTTCACAGATACGCAGTATTTT.

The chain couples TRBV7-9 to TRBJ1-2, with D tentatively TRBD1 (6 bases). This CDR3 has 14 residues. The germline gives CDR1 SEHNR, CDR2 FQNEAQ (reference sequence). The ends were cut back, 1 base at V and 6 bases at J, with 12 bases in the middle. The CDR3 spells CASSLVGGADGYTF. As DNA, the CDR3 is TGTGCCAGCAGCTTAGTTGGGGGGGCTGATGGCTACACCTTC.

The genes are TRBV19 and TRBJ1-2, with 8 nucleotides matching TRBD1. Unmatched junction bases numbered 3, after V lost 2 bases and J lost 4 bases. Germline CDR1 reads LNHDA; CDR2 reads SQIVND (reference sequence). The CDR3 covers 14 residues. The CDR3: CASSITGTGYGYTF. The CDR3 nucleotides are TGTGCCAGTAGTATAACCGGGACAGGCTATGGCTACACCTTC.

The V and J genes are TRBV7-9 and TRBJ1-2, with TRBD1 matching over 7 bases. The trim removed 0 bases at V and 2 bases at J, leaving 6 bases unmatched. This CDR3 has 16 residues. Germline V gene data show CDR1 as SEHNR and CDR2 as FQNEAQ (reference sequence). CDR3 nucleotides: TGTGCCAGCAGCTTAGCCGGGACAGACCTCAACTATGGCTACACCTTC. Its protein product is CASSLAGTDLNYGYTF.

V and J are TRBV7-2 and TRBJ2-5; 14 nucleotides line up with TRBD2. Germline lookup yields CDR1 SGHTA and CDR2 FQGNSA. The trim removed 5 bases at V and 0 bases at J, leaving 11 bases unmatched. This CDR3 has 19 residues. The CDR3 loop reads CASSTGLAGATKYQETQYF. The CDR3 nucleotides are TGTGCCAGCAGCACGGGACTAGCGGGGGCCACAAAATACCAAGAGACCCAGTACTTC.

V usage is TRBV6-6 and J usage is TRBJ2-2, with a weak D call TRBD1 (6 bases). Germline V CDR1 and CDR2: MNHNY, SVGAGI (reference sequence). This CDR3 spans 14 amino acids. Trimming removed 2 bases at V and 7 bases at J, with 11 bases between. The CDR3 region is CASSYQDSIGELFF. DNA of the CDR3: TGTGCCAGCAGTTACCAGGACAGCATCGGGGAGCTGTTTTTT.

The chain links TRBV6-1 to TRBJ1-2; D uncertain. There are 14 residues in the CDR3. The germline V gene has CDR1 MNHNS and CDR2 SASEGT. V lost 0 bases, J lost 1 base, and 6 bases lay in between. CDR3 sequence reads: CASSEASVNYGYTF. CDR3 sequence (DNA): TGTGCCAGCAGTGAAGCTTCCGTTAACTATGGCTACACCTTC.